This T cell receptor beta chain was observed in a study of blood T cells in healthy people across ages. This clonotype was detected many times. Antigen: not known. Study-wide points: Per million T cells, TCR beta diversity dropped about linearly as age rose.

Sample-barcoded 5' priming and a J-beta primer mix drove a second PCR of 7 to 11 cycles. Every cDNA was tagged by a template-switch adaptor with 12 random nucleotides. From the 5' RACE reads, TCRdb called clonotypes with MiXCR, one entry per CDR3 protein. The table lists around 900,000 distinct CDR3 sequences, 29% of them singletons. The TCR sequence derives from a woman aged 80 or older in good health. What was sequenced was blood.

The CDR3 region has the DNA TGTGCCAGCAGTTTTAAACAAGGGAATCAGCCCCAGCATTTT. This codes for CASSFKQGNQPQHF. V and J are TRBV12-3 or TRBV12-4 and TRBJ1-5; D is unclear. This CDR3 contains 14 residues. V was shortened by 3 bases and J by 4 bases, with 10 bases between the two germline ends.